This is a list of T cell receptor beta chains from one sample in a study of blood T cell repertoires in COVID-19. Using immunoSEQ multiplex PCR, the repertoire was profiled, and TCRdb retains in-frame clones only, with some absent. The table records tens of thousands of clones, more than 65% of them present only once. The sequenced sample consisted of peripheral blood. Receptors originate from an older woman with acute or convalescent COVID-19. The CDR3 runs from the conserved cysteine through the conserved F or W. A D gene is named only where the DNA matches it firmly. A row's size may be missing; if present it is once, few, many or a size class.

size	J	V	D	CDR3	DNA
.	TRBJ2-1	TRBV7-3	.	CASSSGSGNEQFF	TGTGCCAGCTCCTCGGGGTCGGGGAATGAGCAGTTCTTC
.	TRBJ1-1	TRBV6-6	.	CASSYPEEGTEAFF	TGTGCCAGCAGTTACCCGGAGGAAGGCACTGAAGCTTTCTTT
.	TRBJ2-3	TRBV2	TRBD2	CASRIAGGLADTQYF	TGTGCCAGCAGAATAGCGGGGGGCCTGGCAGATACGCAGTATTTT
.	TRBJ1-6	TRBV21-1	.	CASIKGQDFWSGHSPLHF	TGTGCCAGCATCAAAGGACAGGATTTCTGGAGTGGTCATTCACCCCTCCACTTT
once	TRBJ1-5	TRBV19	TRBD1	CASSLTGTGNQPQHF	TGTGCCAGTAGTTTAACCGGGACAGGGAACCAGCCCCAGCATTTT
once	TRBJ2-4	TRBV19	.	CASSPGGGIQYF	TGTGCCAGTAGTCCCGGAGGAGGCATTCAGTACTTC
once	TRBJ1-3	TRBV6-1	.	CASSEQGRGSGNTIYF	TGTGCCAGCAGTGAGCAGGGGAGGGGATCTGGAAACACCATATATTTT
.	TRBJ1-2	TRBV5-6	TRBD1	CASSPAGTGFYGYTF	TGTGCCAGCAGCCCGGCCGGGACAGGGTTCTATGGCTACACCTTC
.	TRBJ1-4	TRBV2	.	CASSDSTTNEKLFF	TGTGCCAGCAGCGACAGCACAACTAATGAAAAACTGTTTTTT
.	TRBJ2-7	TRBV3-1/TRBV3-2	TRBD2	CASSRTSGVTYEQYF	TGTGCCAGCAGCCGGACTAGCGGCGTTACCTACGAGCAGTACTTC
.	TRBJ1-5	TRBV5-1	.	CASTLDGVGNQPQHF	TGCGCCAGCACCCTGGACGGGGTTGGCAATCAGCCCCAGCATTTT
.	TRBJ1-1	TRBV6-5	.	CASSYSSGFADTEAFF	TGTGCCAGCAGTTACAGCTCGGGGTTCGCGGACACTGAAGCTTTCTTT
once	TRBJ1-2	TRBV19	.	CASLLGQGNYGYTF	TGTGCCAGCCTGCTCGGTCAGGGGAACTATGGCTACACCTTC
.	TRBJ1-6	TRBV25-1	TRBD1	CASSAGTGIHHSPLHF	TGTGCCAGCAGTGCCGGGACAGGAATACACCATTCACCCCTCCACTTT
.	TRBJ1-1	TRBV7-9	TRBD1	CASSPDRGPEAFF	TGTGCCAGCAGCCCGGACAGGGGACCTGAAGCTTTCTTT
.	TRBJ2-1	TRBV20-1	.	CSASLSGGGYNEQFF	TGCAGTGCTAGTCTCTCGGGGGGCGGGTACAATGAGCAGTTCTTC
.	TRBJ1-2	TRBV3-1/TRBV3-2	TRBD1	CASSQKQGEFYGYTF	TGTGCCAGCAGCCAAAAACAGGGGGAGTTTTATGGCTACACCTTC
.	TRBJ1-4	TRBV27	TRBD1	CASSSPQGGDEKLFF	TGTGCCAGCAGTTCCCCCCAGGGGGGAGATGAAAAACTGTTTTTT
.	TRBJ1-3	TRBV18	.	CASSPIDSTISGNTIYF	TGTGCCAGCTCACCGATAGACAGTACCATCTCTGGAAACACCATATATTTT
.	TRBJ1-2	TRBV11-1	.	CASSAKIQGLNYGYTF	TGTGCCAGCAGCGCGAAGATACAGGGATTAAACTATGGCTACACCTTC
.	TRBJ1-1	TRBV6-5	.	CASSRNRVATTEAFF	TGTGCCAGCAGTAGAAACAGGGTTGCAACCACTGAAGCTTTCTTT
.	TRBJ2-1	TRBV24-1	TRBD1	CATSDRRTGHNEQFF	TGTGCCACCAGTGACCGTCGGACAGGCCACAATGAGCAGTTCTTC
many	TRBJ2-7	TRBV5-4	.	CASSLASPPYEQYF	TGTGCCAGCAGCCTAGCCTCCCCACCCTACGAGCAGTACTTC
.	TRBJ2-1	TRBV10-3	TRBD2	CAIRLEGAGGRNEQFF	TGTGCCATCAGGCTCGAGGGAGCGGGGGGGCGTAATGAGCAGTTCTTC
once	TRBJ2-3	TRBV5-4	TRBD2	CASSQSGGLSTDTQYF	TGTGCCAGCAGCCAAAGCGGGGGCCTTAGCACAGATACGCAGTATTTT
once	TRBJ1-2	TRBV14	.	CASSQDLNYGYTF	TGTGCCAGCAGCCAAGACTTAAACTATGGCTACACCTTC
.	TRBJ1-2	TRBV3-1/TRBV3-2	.	CASSLAHSYGYTF	TGTGCCAGCTCCCTCGCCCACAGCTATGGCTACACCTTC
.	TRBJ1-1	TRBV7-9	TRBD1	CASSVRQGVGPNTEAFF	TGTGCCAGCAGCGTACGACAGGGAGTTGGCCCGAACACTGAAGCTTTCTTT
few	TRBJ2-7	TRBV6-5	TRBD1	CASRWGQGFYEQYF	TGTGCCAGCAGATGGGGACAGGGTTTCTACGAGCAGTACTTC
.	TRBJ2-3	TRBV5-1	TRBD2	CASSLALAGDLDTQYF	TGCGCCAGCAGCTTGGCCCTAGCGGGGGACTTGGATACGCAGTATTTT
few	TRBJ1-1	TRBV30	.	CAWSVRQGTEAFF	TGTGCCTGGAGTGTAAGGCAGGGCACTGAAGCTTTCTTT
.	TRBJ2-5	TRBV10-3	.	CAISESMAVQGTQTQYF	TGTGCCATCAGTGAGTCGATGGCAGTACAGGGAACGCAGACCCAGTACTTC
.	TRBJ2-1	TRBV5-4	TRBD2	CASSSPTSVNYNEQFF	TGTGCCAGCAGCTCACCGACTAGCGTGAACTACAATGAGCAGTTCTTC
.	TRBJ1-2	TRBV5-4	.	CASTTPPGEGTYGYTF	TGTGCCAGCACCACACCTCCGGGGGAGGGGACCTATGGCTACACCTTC
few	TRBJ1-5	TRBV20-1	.	CSASRGSNQPQHF	TGCAGTGCTAGTAGGGGGAGCAATCAGCCCCAGCATTTT
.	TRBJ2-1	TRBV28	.	CASRWGGLNEQFF	TGTGCCAGCAGGTGGGGGGGCCTCAATGAGCAGTTCTTC
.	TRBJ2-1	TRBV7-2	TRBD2	CASSPTSGGAWDEQFF	TGTGCCAGCAGCCCTACTAGCGGGGGGGCCTGGGATGAGCAGTTCTTC
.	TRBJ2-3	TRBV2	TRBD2	CASGLTSAGTDTQYF	TGTGCCAGCGGCTTAACTAGCGCTGGGACAGATACGCAGTATTTT
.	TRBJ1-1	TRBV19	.	CASSSSGGDTEAFF	TGTGCCAGTAGTTCCTCGGGCGGGGACACTGAAGCTTTCTTT
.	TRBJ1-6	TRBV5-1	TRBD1	CASSLARGQGSPLHF	TGCGCCAGCAGCTTGGCCAGGGGGCAAGGTTCACCCCTCCACTTT
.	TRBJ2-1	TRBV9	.	CASSAHREGYNEQFF	TGTGCCAGCAGCGCTCACAGGGAAGGCTACAATGAGCAGTTCTTC
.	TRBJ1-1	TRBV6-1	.	CASSEGSVTEAFF	TGTGCCAGCAGTGAAGGTTCGGTGACTGAAGCTTTCTTT
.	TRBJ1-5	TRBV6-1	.	CASSEDRTPNQPQHF	TGTGCCAGCAGTGAAGACAGGACGCCGAATCAGCCCCAGCATTTT
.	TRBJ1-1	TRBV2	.	CASLGPGVNTEAFF	TGTGCCAGTTTGGGGCCTGGGGTGAACACTGAAGCTTTCTTT
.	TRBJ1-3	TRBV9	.	CASSARFSGNTIYF	TGTGCCAGCAGCGCCCGGTTCTCTGGAAACACCATATATTTT
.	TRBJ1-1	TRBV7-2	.	CASSLAGAGSGAFF	TGTGCCAGCAGCTTAGCAGGGGCGGGGAGTGGAGCTTTCTTT
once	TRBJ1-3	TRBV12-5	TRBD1	CASGLFHLGQGGGNTIYF	TGTGCTAGTGGTTTGTTTCACTTGGGACAGGGCGGTGGAAACACCATATATTTT
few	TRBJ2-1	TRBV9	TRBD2	CASSVGLAAYNEQFF	TGTGCCAGCAGCGTTGGACTAGCGGCTTACAATGAGCAGTTCTTC
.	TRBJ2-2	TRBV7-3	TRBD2	CASGSGGANTGELFF	TGTGCCAGCGGAAGCGGGGGGGCGAACACCGGGGAGCTGTTTTTT
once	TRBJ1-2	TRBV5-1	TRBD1	CASSLGGTGGDNGYTF	TGCGCCAGCAGCTTGGGAGGGACAGGGGGCGATAACGGCTACACCTTC
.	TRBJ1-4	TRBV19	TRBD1	CASTGQGKNEKLFF	TGTGCCAGTACCGGACAGGGGAAAAATGAAAAACTGTTTTTT
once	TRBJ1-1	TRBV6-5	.	CASSYGAPTEAFF	TGTGCCAGCAGTTACGGGGCCCCCACTGAAGCTTTCTTT
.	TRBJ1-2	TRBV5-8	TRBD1	CASSLGGGGIGGYTF	TGTGCCAGCAGCCTCGGTGGAGGGGGCATCGGGGGCTACACCTTC
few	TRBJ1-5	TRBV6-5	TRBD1	CASSSGQGNQPQHF	TGTGCCAGCAGTTCCGGACAGGGTAATCAGCCCCAGCATTTT
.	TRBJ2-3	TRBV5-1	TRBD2	CASSPRTSGGNTQYF	TGCGCCAGCAGCCCCAGGACTAGCGGGGGAAATACGCAGTATTTT
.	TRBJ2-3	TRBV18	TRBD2	CASSRLRLAGGITDTQYF	TGTGCCAGCTCACGCCTTCGACTAGCGGGGGGGATCACAGATACGCAGTATTTT